These 11 T cell receptor beta chains came from one sample sequenced in a study of CD8 T cells in Susac syndrome. Roughly 0.45 to 1 ug RNA was reverse transcribed with random hexamers. TCRdb independently ran MiXCR on the immunoSEQ multiplex PCR reads; one entry per CDR3 protein. The sample includes a few hundred thousand distinct CDR3 sequences, more than 80% of them seen just once. Input material: CD8+ T cells from PBMCs. Receptor source: a human donor with multiple sclerosis.

The chain couples TRBV4-2 to TRBJ2-2; 10 bases are shared with TRBD2. Losses at the gene ends were 0 bases for V and 7 bases for J; bases not matched to a gene: 8. The CDR3 has 17 amino acids. Germline CDR1 LGHNA, CDR2 YNFKEQ. In DNA, the CDR3 is TGTGCCAGCAGCCAAGATGGCCTAGCGGGGGAGAGCGGGGAGCTGTTTTTT. Its protein product is CASSQDGLAGESGELFF.

This clonotype was detected once. J is TRBJ2-1 and V is TRBV19; the match to TRBD2 covers 12 bases. CDR1 is LNHDA and CDR2 is SQIVND in the germline V gene (reference sequence). The V gene end was trimmed by 8 bases and the J gene end by 2 bases; junction bases not matched to a gene: 4. The CDR3 spans 15 residues. This CDR3 is CASLWTSGAYNEQFF. DNA for the CDR3: TGTGCCAGTCTCTGGACTAGCGGGGCCTACAATGAGCAGTTCTTC.

The CDR3 sequence: CASSLVDTSSTDTQYF. The CDR3 DNA reads as TGCGCCAGCAGCTTGGTGGACACCTCTAGCACAGATACGCAGTATTTT. V and J are TRBV5-1 and TRBJ2-3; maybe TRBD1 (5 bases). CDR1 SGHRS and CDR2 YFSETQ come from the germline V gene. V was cut by 0 bases and J by 0 bases, with 11 bases left in between. This CDR3 contains 16 residues.

The rearrangement uses TRBV6-2 or TRBV6-3 and TRBJ1-1, with D unresolved. Germline V lookup: CDR1 MNHEY, CDR2 SVGEGT. Trimming pared 10 bases from V and 1 base from J, leaving 13 bases between. CDR3 length: 13 amino acids. This CDR3 is CAIRRFQNTEAFF. In DNA form, the CDR3 reads TGTGCCATCCGACGGTTTCAGAACACTGAAGCTTTCTTT.

V usage is TRBV15 and J usage is TRBJ2-3; 7 nucleotides agree with TRBD2. The CDR3 spans 15 residues. Trimming cost V 3 bases and J 3 bases; bases outside gene matches: 6. CDR1 and CDR2 (germline): LNHNV, YYDKDF (reference sequence). CDR3 sequence (DNA): TGTGCCACCAGCAGCTTGCGGGAGACGACAGATACGCAGTATTTT. Protein product: CATSSLRETTDTQYF.

This chain links TRBV12-3 or TRBV12-4 with TRBJ2-7, with TRBD2 matching 7 bases. The V gene end was trimmed by 3 bases and the J gene end by 7 bases; junction bases not matched to a gene: 3. The CDR3 length is 12 residues. The CDR3 nucleotides are TGTGCCAGCAGTTTGGGGGGGGAGGAGCAGTACTTC. Translation: CASSLGGEEQYF.

The chain links TRBV20-1 to TRBJ2-1; no clear D gene. The CDR3 contains 14 residues. Per the germline V gene, CDR1 is DFQATT and CDR2 is SNEGSKA (reference sequence). V shed 0 bases and J shed 5 bases, with 11 bases lying between them. The CDR3 protein is CSARDYLYHNEQFF. The CDR3 bases are TGCAGTGCTAGAGATTACCTCTACCACAATGAGCAGTTCTTC.

This sequence joins TRBV30 and TRBJ1-1; 7 bases map to TRBD1. Germline CDR1 is GTSNPN and CDR2 is SVGIG (reference sequence). This CDR3 is built from 13 residues. The V gene end was trimmed by 0 bases and the J gene end by 8 bases; junction bases not matched to a gene: 6. The CDR3 coding sequence is TGTGCCTGGAGTGTAGGAGGGGGCGGGGAAGCTTTCTTT. As protein: CAWSVGGGGEAFF.

The chain carries TRBV15 and TRBJ2-7; no clear D. The CDR3 consists of 14 residues. Germline V gives CDR1 LNHNV, CDR2 YYDKDF (reference sequence). Trimming cost V 3 bases and J 5 bases, with 14 bases left between them. This CDR3 reads CATSSLNIGHEQYF. CDR3 DNA sequence: TGTGCCACCAGCAGCCTTAATATAGGCCACGAGCAGTACTTC.

This clonotype has just a few counts. V and J are TRBV6-2 or TRBV6-3 and TRBJ1-1; D gene uncertain. This CDR3 is 14 amino acids long. Germline CDR1 and CDR2: MNHEY and SVGEGT. V lost 3 bases to trimming and J lost 1 base, with 9 bases between them. In DNA form, the CDR3 reads TGTGCCAGCAGTTATGCGGACGGGAACACTGAAGCTTTCTTT. Residues: CASSYADGNTEAFF.

In its sample, this clonotype was seen once. The rearrangement uses TRBV6-1 and TRBJ2-3; D may be TRBD1 (5 bases). The CDR3 extends over 16 amino acids. Germline CDR1 reads MNHNS; CDR2 reads SASEGT. Trimming removed 1 base from V and 3 bases from J, with 14 bases in between. In nucleotides, the CDR3 is TGTGCCAGCAGTGAAGATGGCAGGGAAGTGACAGATACGCAGTATTTT. Translation gives CASSEDGREVTDTQYF.